This record concerns one TCR beta chain sequence. Looked up from germline, CDR1 is LNHDA and CDR2 is SQIVND (reference sequence). Trimming pared 8 bases from V and 8 bases from J, leaving 24 bases between. The CDR3 totals 15 residues. This specimen belongs to a study of blood T cell repertoires in COVID-19. Study-level information: Italy, Spain and the United States were the sources of the convalescent and acute COVID-19 samples. The cDNA or gDNA used as material had been derived from T cells, B-cell-depleted T cells, or PBMCs.

As handled by the study authors: Counts of nucleated cells, estimated from reference gene primer amplification, were obtained. Method: immunoSEQ multiplex PCR; TCRdb's copy keeps in-frame clones and lacks some. The D gene and trimming were derived from the DNA, and the V and J assignments and clone size from that table. The table has 250,000 to 350,000 clones, about 88% seen once; the top ten hold about 12%. The V gene is TRBV19, the J gene TRBJ1-1; a possible D gene is TRBD1 (6 bases). Sequencing input: peripheral blood. The sequence came from a woman aged 60 to 75 with acute or convalescent COVID-19. The CDR3 bases are TGTGCCAGTCAGAGACAGGACGCGGGCCTTTTCGAAGCTTTCTTT. Translating gives CASQRQDAGLFEAFF.